The clone carrying this TCR beta chain turned up a few times. V lost 1 base, J lost 3 bases, and 7 bases lay in between. The CDR3 consists of 13 residues. Germline V gene lookup returns CDR1 LNHNV and CDR2 YYDKDF (reference sequence). The data belong to a study of T cells in Graves' hyperthyroidism and ophthalmopathy. Amplification targeted TCR beta CDR3 regions from RNA transcripts. In the first-round RT-PCR of the TCR CDR3, the HTBI primer set was used. Using its own MiXCR run on the multiplex PCR reads, TCRdb lists one record per CDR3 protein. This sample yields about 350,000 distinct CDR3 sequences, of which approximately 15% are seen a single time; 20% to 25% belongs to the top ten.

The chain couples TRBV15 to TRBJ2-7; tentatively, D is TRBD2 (5 bases). This clonotype was obtained from a woman aged 25-40 years with Graves' hyperthyroidism. The sequencing input was blood. CDR3 nucleotides: TGTGCCACCAGCAGAGGAGAGGGCTACGAGCAGTACTTC. Its protein is CATSRGEGYEQYF.